These 3 T cell receptor beta chains were all obtained from the same sample, sequenced in a study of T cells in Graves' hyperthyroidism and ophthalmopathy. Amplified regions were TCR beta CDR3 sequences from RNA transcripts. Primed by the HTBI set, a first-round RT-PCR was run on the TCR CDR3. Via MiXCR, TCRdb re-called the multiplex PCR reads, giving one row per CDR3 protein. The data contain about 420,000 distinct CDR3 sequences, approximately 14% of them singletons. Specimen: blood. The source of these receptors is a woman aged 18-29 years with Graves' hyperthyroidism.

This clonotype was observed at least ten times. The chain has TRBV20-1 and TRBJ2-7; a weak D match, TRBD1 (6 bases). There are 14 residues in the CDR3. V was trimmed by 0 bases and J by 2 bases, leaving 11 bases between them. From germline, CDR1 is DFQATT and CDR2 SNEGSKA (reference sequence). The CDR3 protein is CSARDSGHTYEQYF. The CDR3, as DNA: TGCAGTGCTAGAGATTCGGGACACACCTACGAGCAGTACTTC.

This clonotype was observed many times. This chain joins TRBV18 and TRBJ1-4, with 7 bases fitting TRBD1. Trimming removed 2 bases from V and 7 bases from J; junction bases left unmatched: 10. The length of the CDR3 is 16 residues. The germline gives CDR1 KGHSH, CDR2 LQKENI. The CDR3 loop reads CASSPITRQGGEKLFF. CDR3 sequence (DNA): TGTGCCAGCTCACCAATAACGAGACAGGGCGGTGAAAAACTGTTTTTT. Variable domain in full (rest from reference TRBV18 and TRBJ1-4): NAGVMQNPRHLVRRRGQEARLRCSPMKGHSHVYWYRQLPEEGLKFMVYLQKENIIDESGMPKERFSAEFPKEGPSILRIQQVVRGDSAAYFCASSPITRQGGEKLFFGSGTQLSVL.

This clonotype was picked up a small number of times. This chain uses TRBV7-6 with TRBJ2-1; 8 positions match TRBD1. CDR3 size: 16 residues. CDR1 is SGHVS, CDR2 FNYEAQ, per germline. J was trimmed by 6 bases and V by 5 bases; bases with no gene match: 12. This CDR3 reads CASSLKRYTGGNEQFF. CDR3 sequence (DNA): TGTGCCAGCAGCCTCAAAAGATACACAGGGGGCAATGAGCAGTTCTTC.